Sequencing of this TCR beta chain was carried out in a study of T cell changes during pregnancy in multiple sclerosis. Germline lookup yields CDR1 LGHNA and CDR2 YSLEER. CDR3 length: 14 amino acids. V lost 3 bases, J lost 7 bases, and 16 bases lay in between. Using immunoSEQ multiplex PCR, the repertoire was profiled, and TCRdb retains in-frame clones only, with some absent. There are under 45,000 clones in the sample; about 88% occur only once, and under 4.5% lies in the top ten. The chain couples TRBV4-3 to TRBJ2-7; D is perhaps TRBD2 (6 bases). The sample consisted of CD8+ T cells from peripheral blood mononuclear cells, taken in the first trimester of pregnancy. The sequence derives from a female donor with multiple sclerosis, enrolled in a pregnancy study. CDR3 in amino acids: CASSQDPRGLEQYF. Written as DNA, the CDR3 is TGCGCCAGCAGCCAGGACCCCCGGGGGTTGGAGCAGTACTTC.